This T cell receptor (beta chain) was obtained from a study of human T cells and chemical hapten exposure. Study context: The sensitizing agent was 2% DPC, placed on around 2 cm by around 2 cm of upper inner arm skin.

Study results and caveats: TCRs at high frequency, those above 1 in 1000, did not change with DPC sensitization.

The junction had 7 bases not matched to a gene; V was cut back by 0 bases and J by 3 bases. The CDR3 sequence is 16 residues long. Per the germline V gene, CDR1 is SGHRS and CDR2 is YFSETQ. In this sample, this clonotype turned up many times. Its antigen is not known. Specified time point: pre-sensitization, week 0. The treatment here: therapeutic diphenylcyclopropenone sensitization with weekly scalp DPC. Before extraction, the whole blood was not fractionated, and total RNA was taken from it. Original handling: Counting gave a median of about 89,000 TCRs per sample, with values ranging from about 23,224 to 690,600. TCRdb analysed the RACE reads with MiXCR anew, one entry per CDR3 protein. These V and J calls are TCRdb output, not the study's own analysis. The repertoire holds 380,000 or so distinct CDR3 sequences, with 5.5% as singletons.

The receptor was derived from a woman aged 18-35 years with alopecia areata. Some clones in this sample may be carry-over from other donors' samples. Sequencing was performed on whole blood, taken in connection with sensitization to the hapten diphenylcyclopropenone (DPC). The chain is built from TRBV5-1 and TRBJ2-5, with 8 bases aligning to TRBD1. CDR3 in amino acids: CASSLGPGGAEETQYF. The CDR3, as DNA: TGCGCCAGCAGCTTGGGCCCAGGGGGCGCGGAAGAGACCCAGTACTTC.